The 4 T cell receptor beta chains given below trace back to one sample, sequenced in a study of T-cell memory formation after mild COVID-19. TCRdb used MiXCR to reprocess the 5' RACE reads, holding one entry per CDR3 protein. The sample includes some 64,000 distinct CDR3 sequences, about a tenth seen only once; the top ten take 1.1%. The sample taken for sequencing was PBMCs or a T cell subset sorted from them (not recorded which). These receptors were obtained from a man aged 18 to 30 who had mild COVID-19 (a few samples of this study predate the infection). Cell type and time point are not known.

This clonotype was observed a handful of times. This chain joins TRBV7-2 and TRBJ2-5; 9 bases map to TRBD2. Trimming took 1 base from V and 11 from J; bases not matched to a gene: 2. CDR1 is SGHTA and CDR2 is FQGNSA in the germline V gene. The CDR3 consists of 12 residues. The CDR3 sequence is CASSLEAGGQYF. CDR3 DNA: TGTGCCAGCAGCTTAGAAGCGGGGGGTCAGTACTTC.

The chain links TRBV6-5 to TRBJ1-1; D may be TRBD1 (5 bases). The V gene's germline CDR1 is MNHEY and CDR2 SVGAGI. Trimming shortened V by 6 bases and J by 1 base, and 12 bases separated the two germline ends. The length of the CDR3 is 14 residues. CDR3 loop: CASSNWGGNTEAFF. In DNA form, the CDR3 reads TGTGCCAGCAGCAACTGGGGGGGGAACACTGAAGCTTTCTTT.

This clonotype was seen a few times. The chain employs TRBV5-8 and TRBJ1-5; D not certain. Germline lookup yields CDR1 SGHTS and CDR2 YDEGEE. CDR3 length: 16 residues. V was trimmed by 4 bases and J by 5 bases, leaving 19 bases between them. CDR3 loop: CASSLIIGPDHQPQHF. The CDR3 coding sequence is TGTGCCAGCAGCCTGATTATAGGCCCGGATCATCAGCCCCAGCATTTT.

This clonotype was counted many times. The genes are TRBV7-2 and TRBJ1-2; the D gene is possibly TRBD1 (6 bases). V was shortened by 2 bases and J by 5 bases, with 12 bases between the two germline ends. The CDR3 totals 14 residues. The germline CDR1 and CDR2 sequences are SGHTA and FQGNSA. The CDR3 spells CASSLYRDNYGYTF. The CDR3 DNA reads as TGTGCCAGCAGCTTATACAGGGACAATTATGGCTACACCTTC.